This TCR beta chain was recorded in a study of cytomegalovirus exposure and HLA in healthy donors (dated by TCRdb to 2017 to 2019). Study-level background: A later analysis indicated that the 120 or so validation repertoires were generated on the platform also employed for the 700 or so repertoires of the first cohort. The study combined high-throughput TCR immunosequencing, statistical association of individual TCRs with disease status, and machine learning to predict cytomegalovirus infection status. Besides the first cohort of around 670 subjects, a separate validation cohort made up of 90 to 150 different subjects was used. The study was designed to test whether signatures of past pathogen exposure could be identified by cataloging public T cell receptors.

Points the paper makes about the study in general: A total of fewer than 200 TCR beta chains were listed by the study as associated with cytomegalovirus. According to the authors, the approach could potentially be generalized to other disease states and immunological phenotypes. Subsequent analysis determined that TCRs grouped into clusters in the first cohort also showed a tendency toward co-occurrence across the roughly 130 validation repertoires, and 94% of cluster scores exceeded 0. In vitro tests confirmed that a few of the cytomegalovirus-associated TCR beta chains recognize cytomegalovirus antigens. Most TCR sequences were observed very rarely across donors, whereas some public TCRs were present in many individuals. In both the original and validation cohorts, the classifier was reported to diagnose cytomegalovirus status with high specificity and sensitivity. A later analysis had no HLA typing for the validation cohort, so co-occurrence there was scored across all 130 or so repertoires.

Libraries came from the immunoSEQ multiplex PCR assay. Concerning the study's data processing: To diagnose cytomegalovirus status from the catalog of TCR beta chain sequences, a statistical classification framework was built. TCRdb obtained this table from immuneACCESS and retained in-frame rearrangements with V and J assigned. These tables miss some clones; where compared with another copy, unresolved V genes account for less than half of the shortfall, and the remainder is unexplained. That table supplies the V and J calls and clone size; D and trimming were determined from the DNA. Present in this sample are 66,000 or so clones, around 97% of which were seen just once. The top ten hold around 1.6% of the sample. The donors belonged to the validation cohort of about 120 subjects, which was separate from the roughly 670-subject first cohort. The germline V gene encodes CDR1 SEHNR and CDR2 FQNEAQ (reference sequence). From the cysteine up to the phenylalanine, the CDR3 has a length of 14 residues. Only CDR3 DNA remains: 42 bases, in frame from the first base. V and J lose 5 bases and 0 bases, and a span of 11 bases separates them.

For this clone: Its antigen remains unidentified. There are no base qualities to consult, and no much larger clone falls within one base.

The sequence is built from TRBV7-9 and TRBJ2-7; no D gene is confidently identified. The sample taken for sequencing was PBMCs. This TCR was recovered from a woman aged 18-30 years in good health and CMV-seropositive. The DNA sequence follows: TGTGCCAGCAGCCCCGCAGGCAGCTCCTACGAGCAGTACTTC. The encoded protein is CASSPAGSSYEQYF.